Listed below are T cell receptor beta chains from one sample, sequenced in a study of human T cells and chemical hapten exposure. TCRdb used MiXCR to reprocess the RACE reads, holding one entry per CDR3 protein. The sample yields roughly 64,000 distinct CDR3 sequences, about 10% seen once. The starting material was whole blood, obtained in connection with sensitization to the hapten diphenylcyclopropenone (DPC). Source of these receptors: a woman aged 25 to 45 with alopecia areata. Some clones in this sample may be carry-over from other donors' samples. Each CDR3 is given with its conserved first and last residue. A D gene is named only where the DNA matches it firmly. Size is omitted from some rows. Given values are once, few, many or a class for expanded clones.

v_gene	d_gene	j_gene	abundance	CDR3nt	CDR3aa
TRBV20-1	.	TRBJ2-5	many	TGCAGTGCTAGTTGGGTAGAGACCCAGTACTTC	CSASWVETQYF
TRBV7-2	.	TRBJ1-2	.	TGTGCCAGCAGCTTAGCGTTTTCAGGGTCCCTTAACTATGGCTACACCTTC	CASSLAFSGSLNYGYTF
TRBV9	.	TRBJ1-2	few	TGTGCCAGCAGCTCGGGGCCTCGCCGCCCAGGTGGCTACACCTTC	CASSSGPRRPGGYTF
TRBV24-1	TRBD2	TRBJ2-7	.	TGTGCCACAGCCGGGACTAGCGGCGAGCAGTACTTC	CATAGTSGEQYF
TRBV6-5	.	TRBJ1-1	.	TGTGCCAGCAGCTACAGGAAGAACACTGAAGCTTTCTTT	CASSYRKNTEAFF
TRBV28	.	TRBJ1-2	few	TGTGCCAGCAGTTTGCGCACCTATGGCTACACCTTC	CASSLRTYGYTF
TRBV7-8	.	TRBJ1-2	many	TGTGCCAGCAGCCTAAATTGGGATGGCTACACCTTC	CASSLNWDGYTF
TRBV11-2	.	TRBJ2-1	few	TGTGCCAGCAGCCAGGGCGGATATAAGCAGTTCTTC	CASSQGGYKQFF
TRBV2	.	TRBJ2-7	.	TGTGCCAGCAAGCCATACCTCTCCTACGAGCAGTACTTC	CASKPYLSYEQYF
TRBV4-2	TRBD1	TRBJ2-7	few	TGTGCCAGCAGCCCGGGGACAGGGGTCTCCGAGCAGTACTTC	CASSPGTGVSEQYF
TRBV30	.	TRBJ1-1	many	TGTGCCTGGAGTGTACATGGTGGGTCGGAAGCTTTCTTT	CAWSVHGGSEAFF
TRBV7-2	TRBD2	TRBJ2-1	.	TGTGCCAGCAGCTTAGAAGGGACTAGCGGGCGCAATGAGCAGTTCTTC	CASSLEGTSGRNEQFF
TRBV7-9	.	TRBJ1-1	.	TGTGCCAGCAGCTTAGGTGAGGTTTTGTTGGACACTGAAGCTTTCTTT	CASSLGEVLLDTEAFF
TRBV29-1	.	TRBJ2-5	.	TGCAGCGCCGCCCAAGAGACCCAGTACTTC	CSAAQETQYF
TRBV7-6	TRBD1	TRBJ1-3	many	TGTGCCAGCAGCTTATCGAGCAGGGGGACTGGAAACACCATATATTTT	CASSLSSRGTGNTIYF
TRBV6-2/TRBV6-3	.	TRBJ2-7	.	TGTGCCAGCAGTACCTATACCAACTCCTACGAGCAGTACTTC	CASSTYTNSYEQYF
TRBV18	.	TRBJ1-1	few	TGTGCCAGCTCACCCAGCCTACAGGGGAACACTGAAGCTTTCTTT	CASSPSLQGNTEAFF
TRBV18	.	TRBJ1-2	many	TGTGCCAGCTCACTCGGAGGGGGAAAGAAAGGAGATGGCTACACCTTC	CASSLGGGKKGDGYTF
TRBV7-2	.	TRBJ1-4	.	TGTGCCAGCAGTCCACCCGGGGGCACTAATGAAAAACTGTTTTTT	CASSPPGGTNEKLFF
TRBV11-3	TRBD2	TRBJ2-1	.	TGTGCCAGCAGCTCACTAGCGGGATTTTACAATGAGCAGTTCTTC	CASSSLAGFYNEQFF
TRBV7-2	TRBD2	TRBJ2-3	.	TGTGCCAGCACCCGGGGGGACGGGACAGATACGCAGTATTTT	CASTRGDGTDTQYF
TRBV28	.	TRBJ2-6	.	TGTGCCAGCAGGACGGACACTCATCTCTCTGGGGCCAACGTCCTGACTTTC	CASRTDTHLSGANVLTF
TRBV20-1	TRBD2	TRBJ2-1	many	TGCAGTGCTAGAGACCTAGCGGGGGCGTACAATGAGCAGTTCTTC	CSARDLAGAYNEQFF
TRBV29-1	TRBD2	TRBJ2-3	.	TGCAGCGTTGACCCGGCTAGCGGGGCCACAGATACGCAGTATTTT	CSVDPASGATDTQYF
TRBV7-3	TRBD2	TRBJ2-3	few	TGTGCCAGCAGCCGGACTAGCAAAAGCACAGATACGCAGTATTTT	CASSRTSKSTDTQYF
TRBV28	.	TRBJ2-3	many	TGTGCCAGCAGTTTCCTTGGGACAGATACGCAGTATTTT	CASSFLGTDTQYF
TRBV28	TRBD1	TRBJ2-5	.	TGTGCCAGTGCGACAGGGGGCGTAGAGACCCAGTACTTC	CASATGGVETQYF
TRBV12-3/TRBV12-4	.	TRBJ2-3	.	TGTGCCAGCAGGAACCAGCCGATCAGGAGCACAGATACGCAGTATTTT	CASRNQPIRSTDTQYF
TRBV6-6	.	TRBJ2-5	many	TGTGCCAGCAACCCTCAAGAGCAAGAGACCCAGTACTTC	CASNPQEQETQYF
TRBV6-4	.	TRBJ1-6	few	TGTGCCAGCAGTGATCCTGTCTGGCCCCCCGGGCTCGGCTCCTATAATTCACCCCTCCACTTT	CASSDPVWPPGLGSYNSPLHF
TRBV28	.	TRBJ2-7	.	TGTGCCAGCAGTCAGGGCCGGGACGAGCAGTACTTC	CASSQGRDEQYF
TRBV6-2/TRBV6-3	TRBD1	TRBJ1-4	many	TGTGCCACCTCGGACAGGGGGCCTGAAAAACTGTTTTTT	CATSDRGPEKLFF